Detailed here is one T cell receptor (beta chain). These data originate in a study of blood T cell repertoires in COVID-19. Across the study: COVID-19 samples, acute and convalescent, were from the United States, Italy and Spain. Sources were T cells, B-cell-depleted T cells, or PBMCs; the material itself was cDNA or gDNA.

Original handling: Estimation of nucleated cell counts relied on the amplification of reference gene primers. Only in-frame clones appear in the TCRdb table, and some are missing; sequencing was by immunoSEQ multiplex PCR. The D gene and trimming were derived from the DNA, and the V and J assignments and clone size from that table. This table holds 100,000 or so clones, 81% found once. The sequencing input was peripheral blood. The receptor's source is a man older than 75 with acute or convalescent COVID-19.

The CDR3 protein is CASSLAFSEQYF. CDR3 DNA: TGTGCCAGCAGCTTAGCGTTCTCCGAGCAGTACTTC. V is TRBV7-9 and J is TRBJ2-7; D call uncertain. Trimming shortened V by 0 bases and J by 6 bases, and 6 bases separated the two germline ends. Germline-derived CDR1 and CDR2 are SEHNR and FQNEAQ (reference sequence). The CDR3 covers 12 residues.